This T cell receptor beta chain was captured by sequencing in a study of blood T cell repertoires in COVID-19. Many counts were recorded for this clone. Data came from immunoSEQ multiplex PCR; TCRdb stores just in-frame clones and leaves some out. Among some 150,000 clones, 80% to 90% were seen once, and the ten largest hold around 4.2%. Looked up from germline, CDR1 is KGHSH and CDR2 is LQKENI. The CDR3 is made up of 18 amino acids. J gave up 5 bases and V 4 bases, and 15 bases lay outside the gene matches. The rearrangement joins TRBV18 to TRBJ2-5; 11 bases match TRBD2. The sequence came from a man between 50 and 59 years old who had recovered from COVID-19. Sequenced sample: PBMCs or T cells enriched from blood (not recorded which). The chain's CDR3 is CASSLVGTSGSKTETQYF. The CDR3 coding sequence is TGTGCCAGCTCACTGGTTGGGACTAGCGGATCTAAAACGGAGACCCAGTACTTC.